This paragraph reports one T cell receptor beta chain. Its antigen is still unknown. The CDR3 extends over 14 amino acids. Trimming cost V 4 bases and J 2 bases, with 10 bases left between them. Germline CDR1 reads KGHSH; CDR2 reads LQKENI. The entry originates in a study of T cells in Graves' hyperthyroidism and ophthalmopathy. TCR beta CDR3 regions were amplified from RNA transcripts. HTBI primers were used for first-round RT-PCR of the TCR CDR3. TCRdb recomputed calls from the multiplex PCR reads with MiXCR, one row per CDR3 protein. The table lists around 500,000 distinct CDR3 sequences, about 20% of them singletons. Points from the study as a whole: Most clonotypes that expanded in the thyroid above 0.001 also showed up in blood.

The origin of this receptor is a woman aged 70-85 years with Graves' ophthalmopathy. Sequencing was carried out using blood. The rearrangement joins TRBV18 to TRBJ2-3; D is unclear. CDR3 loop: CASSLFKYTDTQYF. CDR3 nucleotides: TGTGCCAGCTCACTTTTCAAATACACAGATACGCAGTATTTT.